The clone carrying this T cell receptor (beta chain) was seen a single time. Antigen: not known. The CDR3 length is 13 residues. Germline CDR1 reads SQVTM; CDR2 reads ANQGSEA. V was trimmed by 0 bases and J by 8 bases, leaving 10 bases between them. Every patient experienced relapse after autologous stem cell transplantation, and brentuximab vedotin exposure varied. Relapsed/refractory classical Hodgkin lymphoma patients had complete, partial or progressive responses. This specimen belongs to a study of PD-1 blockade in classical Hodgkin lymphoma. Study overall: Patients were given intravenous nivolumab, 3 mg/kg, every 2 weeks.

Some clones are missing from TCRdb's copy, which holds only in-frame ones; the method was immunoSEQ multiplex PCR. The table includes approximately 7,400 clones, about three quarters detected once. Whole-study results and caveats: Repertoire differences lack defined causes, possibly disease activity or prior therapy. CD4+ TCR diversity, unlike CD8+, rose significantly by C4D1.

This clonotype was obtained from a human donor with classical Hodgkin lymphoma. The chain couples TRBV29-1 to TRBJ2-2, with a tentative D call TRBD2 (6 bases). This specimen was peripheral blood mononuclear cells (PBMCs), taken at baseline. CDR3 sequence reads: CSVEDQGRGELFF. The CDR3 DNA follows: TGCAGCGTTGAAGATCAAGGGAGGGGGGAGCTGTTTTTT.